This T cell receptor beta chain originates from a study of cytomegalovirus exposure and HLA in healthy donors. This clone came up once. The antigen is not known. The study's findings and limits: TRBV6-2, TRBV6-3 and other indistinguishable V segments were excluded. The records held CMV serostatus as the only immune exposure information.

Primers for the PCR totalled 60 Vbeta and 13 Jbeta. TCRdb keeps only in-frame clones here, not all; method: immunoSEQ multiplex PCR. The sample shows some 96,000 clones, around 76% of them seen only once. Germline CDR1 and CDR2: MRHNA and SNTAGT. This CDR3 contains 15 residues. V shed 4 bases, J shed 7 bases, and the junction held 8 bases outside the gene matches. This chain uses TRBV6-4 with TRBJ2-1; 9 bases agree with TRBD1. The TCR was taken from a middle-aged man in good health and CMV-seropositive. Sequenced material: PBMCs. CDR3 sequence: CASSVPGQGKNEQFF. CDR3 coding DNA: TGTGCCAGCAGTGTACCGGGACAGGGTAAGAATGAGCAGTTCTTC.